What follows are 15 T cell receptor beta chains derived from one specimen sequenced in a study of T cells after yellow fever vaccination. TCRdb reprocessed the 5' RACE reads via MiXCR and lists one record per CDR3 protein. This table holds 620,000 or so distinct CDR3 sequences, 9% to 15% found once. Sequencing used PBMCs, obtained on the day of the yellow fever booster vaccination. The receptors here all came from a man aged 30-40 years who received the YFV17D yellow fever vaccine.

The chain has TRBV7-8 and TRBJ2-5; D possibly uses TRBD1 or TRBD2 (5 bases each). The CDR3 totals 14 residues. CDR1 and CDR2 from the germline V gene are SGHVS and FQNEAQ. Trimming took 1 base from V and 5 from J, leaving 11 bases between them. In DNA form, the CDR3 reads TGTGCCAGCAGCTTAGACGCGAGGGGCGAGACCCAGTACTTC. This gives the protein CASSLDARGETQYF.

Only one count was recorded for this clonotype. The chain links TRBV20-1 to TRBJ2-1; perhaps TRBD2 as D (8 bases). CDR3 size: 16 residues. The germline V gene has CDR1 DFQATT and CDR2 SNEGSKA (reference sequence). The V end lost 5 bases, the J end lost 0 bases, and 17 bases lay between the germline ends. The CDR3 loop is CSALGGDSSSYNEQFF. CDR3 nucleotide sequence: TGCAGTGCTCTCGGGGGGGACAGTAGCTCCTACAATGAGCAGTTCTTC.

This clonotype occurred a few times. CDR3 nucleotide sequence: TGTGCCAGCAGTTTTGCGGGGAACCTCAACAATGAGCAGTTCTTC. Its translation is CASSFAGNLNNEQFF. The rearrangement uses TRBV12-3 or TRBV12-4 and TRBJ2-1, with D possibly being TRBD2 (6 bases). Trimming took 3 bases from V and 5 from J, leaving 14 bases between them. This CDR3 is built from 15 residues.

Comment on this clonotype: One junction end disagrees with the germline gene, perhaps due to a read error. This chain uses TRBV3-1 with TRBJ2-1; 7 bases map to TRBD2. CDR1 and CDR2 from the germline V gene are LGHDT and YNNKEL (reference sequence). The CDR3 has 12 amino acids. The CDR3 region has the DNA TGTGCCAGCAGCCAAGACCCGTTTCTAGCGGTCTTC. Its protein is CASSQDPFLAVF.

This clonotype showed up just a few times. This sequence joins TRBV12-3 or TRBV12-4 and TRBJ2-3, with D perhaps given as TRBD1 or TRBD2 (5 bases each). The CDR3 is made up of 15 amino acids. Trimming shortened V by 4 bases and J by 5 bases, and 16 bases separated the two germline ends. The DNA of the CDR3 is TGTGCCAGCAGTTCAGGGACGCGCACAGGAGATACGCAGTATTTT. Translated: CASSSGTRTGDTQYF.

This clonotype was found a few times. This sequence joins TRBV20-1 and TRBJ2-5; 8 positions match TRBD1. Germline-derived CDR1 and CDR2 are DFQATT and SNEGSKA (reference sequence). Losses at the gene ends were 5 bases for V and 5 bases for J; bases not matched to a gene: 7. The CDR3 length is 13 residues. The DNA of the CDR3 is TGCAGTGCTTTCAGGGGGCGTGGGGAGACCCAGTACTTC. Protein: CSAFRGRGETQYF.

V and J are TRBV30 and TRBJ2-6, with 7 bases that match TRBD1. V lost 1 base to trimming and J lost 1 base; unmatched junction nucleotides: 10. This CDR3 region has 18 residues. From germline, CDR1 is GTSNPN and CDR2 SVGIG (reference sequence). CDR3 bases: TGTGCCTGGAGTGAGCGACAGGGAATAGTTTCTGGGGCCAACGTCCTGACTTTC. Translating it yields CAWSERQGIVSGANVLTF.

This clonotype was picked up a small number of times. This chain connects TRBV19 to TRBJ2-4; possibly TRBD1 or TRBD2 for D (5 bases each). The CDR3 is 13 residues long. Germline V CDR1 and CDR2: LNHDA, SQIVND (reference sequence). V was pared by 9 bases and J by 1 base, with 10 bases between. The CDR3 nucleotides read TGTGCCAGCGGGACCGTCGCCAAAAACATTCAGTACTTC. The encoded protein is CASGTVAKNIQYF.

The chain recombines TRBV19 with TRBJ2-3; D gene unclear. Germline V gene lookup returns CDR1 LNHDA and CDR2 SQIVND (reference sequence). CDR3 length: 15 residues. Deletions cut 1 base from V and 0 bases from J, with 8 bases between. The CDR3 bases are TGTGCCAGTAGTATAGCCCAGATAAGCACAGATACGCAGTATTTT. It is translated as CASSIAQISTDTQYF.

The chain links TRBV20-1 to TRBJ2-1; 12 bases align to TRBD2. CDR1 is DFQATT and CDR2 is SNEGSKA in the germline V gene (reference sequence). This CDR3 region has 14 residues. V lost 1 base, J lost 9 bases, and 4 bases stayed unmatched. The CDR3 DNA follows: TGCAGTGCTAGAGCTAGCGGGAGGGCTAGTGAGCAGTTCTTC. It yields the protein CSARASGRASEQFF.

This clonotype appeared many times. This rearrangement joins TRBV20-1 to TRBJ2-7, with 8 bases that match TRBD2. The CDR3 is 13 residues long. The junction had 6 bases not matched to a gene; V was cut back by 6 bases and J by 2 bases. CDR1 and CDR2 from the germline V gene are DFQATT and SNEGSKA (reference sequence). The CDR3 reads CSARLARAYEQYF. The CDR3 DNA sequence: TGCAGTGCAAGACTAGCGAGAGCCTACGAGCAGTACTTC.

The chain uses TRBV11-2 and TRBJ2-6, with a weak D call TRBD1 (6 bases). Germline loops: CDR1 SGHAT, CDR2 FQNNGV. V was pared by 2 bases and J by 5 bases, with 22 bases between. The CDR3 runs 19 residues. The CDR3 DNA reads TGTGCCAGCAGCTTACCCCGGGCAGGGGATAAGCTCTGGGCCAACGTCCTGACTTTC. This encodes CASSLPRAGDKLWANVLTF.

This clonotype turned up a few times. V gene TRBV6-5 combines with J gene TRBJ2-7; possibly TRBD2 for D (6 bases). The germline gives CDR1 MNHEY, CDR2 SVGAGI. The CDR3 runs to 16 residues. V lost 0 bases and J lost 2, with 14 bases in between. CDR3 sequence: CASSYSGAGGTYEQYF. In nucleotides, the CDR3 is TGTGCCAGCAGTTACTCTGGGGCAGGCGGGACCTACGAGCAGTACTTC.

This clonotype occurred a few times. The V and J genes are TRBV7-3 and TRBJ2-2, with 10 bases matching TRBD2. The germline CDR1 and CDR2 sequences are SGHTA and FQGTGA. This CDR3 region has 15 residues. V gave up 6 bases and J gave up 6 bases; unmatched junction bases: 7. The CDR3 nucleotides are TGTGCCAGCAGTGGCAGCGGGAGGGGCTCCGGGGAGCTGTTTTTT. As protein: CASSGSGRGSGELFF.

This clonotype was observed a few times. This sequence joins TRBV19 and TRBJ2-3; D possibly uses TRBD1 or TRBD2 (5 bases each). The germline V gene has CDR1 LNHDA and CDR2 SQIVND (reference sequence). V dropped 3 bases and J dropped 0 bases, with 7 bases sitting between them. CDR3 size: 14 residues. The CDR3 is CASSMGDSTDTQYF. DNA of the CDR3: TGTGCCAGTAGTATGGGGGACAGCACAGATACGCAGTATTTT.